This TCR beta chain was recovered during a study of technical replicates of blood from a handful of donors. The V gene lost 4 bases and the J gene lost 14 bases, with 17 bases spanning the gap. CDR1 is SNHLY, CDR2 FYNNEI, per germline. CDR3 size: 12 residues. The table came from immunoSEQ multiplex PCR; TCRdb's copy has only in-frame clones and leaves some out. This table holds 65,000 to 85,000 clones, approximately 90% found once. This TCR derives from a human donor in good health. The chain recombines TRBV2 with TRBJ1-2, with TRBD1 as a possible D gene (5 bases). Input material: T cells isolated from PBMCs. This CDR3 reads CASSAETEAGTF. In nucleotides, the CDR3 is TGTGCCAGCAGTGCAGAGACAGAAGCGGGAACCTTC.